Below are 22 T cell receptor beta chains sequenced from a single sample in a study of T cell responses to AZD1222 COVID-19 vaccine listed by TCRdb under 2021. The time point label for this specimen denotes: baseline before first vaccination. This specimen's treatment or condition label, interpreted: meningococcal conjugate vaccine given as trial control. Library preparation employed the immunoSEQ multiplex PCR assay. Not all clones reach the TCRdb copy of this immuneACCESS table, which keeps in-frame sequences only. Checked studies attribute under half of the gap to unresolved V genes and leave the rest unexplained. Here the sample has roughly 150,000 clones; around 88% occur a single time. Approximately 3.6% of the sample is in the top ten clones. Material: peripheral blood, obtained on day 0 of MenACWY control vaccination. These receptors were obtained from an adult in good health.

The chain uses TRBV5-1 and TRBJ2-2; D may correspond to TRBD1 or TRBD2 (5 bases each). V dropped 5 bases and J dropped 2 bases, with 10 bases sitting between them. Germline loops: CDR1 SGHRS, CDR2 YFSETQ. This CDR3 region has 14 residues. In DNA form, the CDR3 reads TGCGCCAGCAGTTTCGGGGCTAACACCGGGGAGCTGTTTTTT. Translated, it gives CASSFGANTGELFF.

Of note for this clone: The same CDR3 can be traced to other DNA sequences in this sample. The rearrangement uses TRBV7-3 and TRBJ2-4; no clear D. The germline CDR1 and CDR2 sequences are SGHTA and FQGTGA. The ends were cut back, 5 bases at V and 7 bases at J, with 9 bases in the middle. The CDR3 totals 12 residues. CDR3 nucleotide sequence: TGTGCCAGCAGCCCCTTAGGGAACATTCAGTACTTC. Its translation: CASSPLGNIQYF.

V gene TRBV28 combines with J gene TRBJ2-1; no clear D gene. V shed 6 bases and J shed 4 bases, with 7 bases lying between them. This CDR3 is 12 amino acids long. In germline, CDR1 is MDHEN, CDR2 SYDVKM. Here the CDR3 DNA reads TGTGCCAGCAGCTCTCGTTACAATGAGCAGTTCTTC. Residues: CASSSRYNEQFF.

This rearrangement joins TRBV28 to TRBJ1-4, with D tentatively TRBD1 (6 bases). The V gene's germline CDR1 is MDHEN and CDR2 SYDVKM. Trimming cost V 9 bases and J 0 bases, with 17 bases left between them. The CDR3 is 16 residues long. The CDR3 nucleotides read TGTGCCAGTGAGAGGGGGGGCCGAGCAACTAATGAAAAACTGTTTTTT. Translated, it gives CASERGGRATNEKLFF.

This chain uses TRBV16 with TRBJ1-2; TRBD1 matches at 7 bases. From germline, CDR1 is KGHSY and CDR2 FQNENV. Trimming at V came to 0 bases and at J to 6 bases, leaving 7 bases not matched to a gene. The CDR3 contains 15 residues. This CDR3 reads CASSQSSTGTNGYTF. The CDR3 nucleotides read TGTGCCAGCAGCCAATCGTCGACAGGGACTAATGGCTACACCTTC.

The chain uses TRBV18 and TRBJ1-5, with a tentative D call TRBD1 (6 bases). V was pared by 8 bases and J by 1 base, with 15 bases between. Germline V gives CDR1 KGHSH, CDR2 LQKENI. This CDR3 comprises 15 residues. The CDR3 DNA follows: TGTGCCAGCGCCATCCGACAGGAAAGCAATCAGCCCCAGCATTTT. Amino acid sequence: CASAIRQESNQPQHF.

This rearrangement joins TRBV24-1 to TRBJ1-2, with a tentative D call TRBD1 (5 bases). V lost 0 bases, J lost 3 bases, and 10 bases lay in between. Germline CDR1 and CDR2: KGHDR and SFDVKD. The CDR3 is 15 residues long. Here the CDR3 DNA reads TGTGCCACCAGTGATTTGAGGCAGGGCCACTATGGCTACACCTTC. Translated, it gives CATSDLRQGHYGYTF.

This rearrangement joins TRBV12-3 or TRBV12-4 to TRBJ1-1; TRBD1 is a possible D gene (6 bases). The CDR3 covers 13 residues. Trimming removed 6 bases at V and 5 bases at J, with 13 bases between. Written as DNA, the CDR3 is TGTGCCAGCAGCCGCAGGGGTGAAACTGAAGCTTTCTTT. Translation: CASSRRGETEAFF.

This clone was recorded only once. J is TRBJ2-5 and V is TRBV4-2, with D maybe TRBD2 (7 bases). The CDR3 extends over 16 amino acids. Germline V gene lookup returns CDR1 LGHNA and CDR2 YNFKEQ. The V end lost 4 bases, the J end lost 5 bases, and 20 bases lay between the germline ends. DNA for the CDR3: TGTGCCAGCAGCCTAAACTCCCGGGGGGCAGGGGAGACCCAGTACTTC. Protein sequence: CASSLNSRGAGETQYF.

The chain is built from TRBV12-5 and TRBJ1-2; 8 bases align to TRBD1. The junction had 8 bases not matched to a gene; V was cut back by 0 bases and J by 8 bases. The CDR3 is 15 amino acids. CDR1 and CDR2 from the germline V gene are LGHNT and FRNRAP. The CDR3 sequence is CASGLVQGGRGGYTF. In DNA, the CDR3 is TGTGCTAGTGGTTTGGTACAGGGGGGGCGAGGAGGCTACACCTTC.

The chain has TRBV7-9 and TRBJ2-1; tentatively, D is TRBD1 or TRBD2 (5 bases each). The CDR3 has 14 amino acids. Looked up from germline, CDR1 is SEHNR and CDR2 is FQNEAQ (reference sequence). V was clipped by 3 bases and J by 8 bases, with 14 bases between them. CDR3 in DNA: TGTGCCAGCAGCTTTCCGGACCAGGGACATGAGCAGTTCTTC. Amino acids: CASSFPDQGHEQFF.

The CDR3 protein is CASSPGASYNQPQHF. The CDR3 DNA reads as TGTGCCAGCAGTCCTGGGGCATCCTACAATCAGCCCCAGCATTTT. The chain combines TRBV28 with TRBJ1-5; perhaps TRBD1 as D (5 bases). Trimming removed 5 bases from V and 3 bases from J, with 14 bases in between. CDR3 size: 15 residues. The germline V gene encodes CDR1 MDHEN and CDR2 SYDVKM.

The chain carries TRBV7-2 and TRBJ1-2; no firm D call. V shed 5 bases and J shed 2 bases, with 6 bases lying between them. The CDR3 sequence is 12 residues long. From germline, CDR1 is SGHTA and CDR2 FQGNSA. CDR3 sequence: CASSPTNYGYTF. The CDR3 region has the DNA TGTGCCAGCAGCCCCACCAACTATGGCTACACCTTC.

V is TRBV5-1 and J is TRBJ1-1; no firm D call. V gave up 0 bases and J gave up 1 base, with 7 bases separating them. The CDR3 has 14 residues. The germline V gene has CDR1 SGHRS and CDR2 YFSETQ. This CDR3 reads CASSLDQENTEAFF. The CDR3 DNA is TGCGCCAGCAGCTTGGATCAGGAGAACACTGAAGCTTTCTTT.

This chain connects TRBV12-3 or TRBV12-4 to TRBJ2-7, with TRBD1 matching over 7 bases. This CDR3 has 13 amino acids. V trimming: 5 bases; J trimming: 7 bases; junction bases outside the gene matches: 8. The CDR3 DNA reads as TGTGCCAGCAGTATAGACAGGGAGCTGGAGCAGTACTTC. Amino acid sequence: CASSIDRELEQYF.

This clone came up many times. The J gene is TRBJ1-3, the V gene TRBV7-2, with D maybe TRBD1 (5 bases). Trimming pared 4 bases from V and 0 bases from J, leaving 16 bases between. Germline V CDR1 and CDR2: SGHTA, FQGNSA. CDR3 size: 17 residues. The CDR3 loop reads CASSSLPGRSSGNTIYF. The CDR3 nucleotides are TGTGCCAGCAGCTCCCTACCGGGACGTAGCTCTGGAAACACCATATATTTT.

The CDR3 protein is CASSDAGLGNTIYF. DNA of the CDR3: TGTGCCAGCAGCGACGCCGGGTTAGGAAACACCATATATTTT. The gene calls are TRBV9 and TRBJ1-3; D not resolved. Looked up from germline, CDR1 is SGDLS and CDR2 is YYNGEE. The germline V and J ends were trimmed by 3 bases and 4 bases, with 11 bases remaining between them. The CDR3 consists of 14 residues.

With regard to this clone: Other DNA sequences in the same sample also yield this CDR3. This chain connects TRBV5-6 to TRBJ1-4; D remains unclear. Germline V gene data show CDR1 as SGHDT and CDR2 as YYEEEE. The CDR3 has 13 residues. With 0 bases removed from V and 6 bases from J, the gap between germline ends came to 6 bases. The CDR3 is CASSLVRDEKLFF. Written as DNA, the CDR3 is TGTGCCAGCAGCTTGGTGAGGGATGAAAAACTGTTTTTT.

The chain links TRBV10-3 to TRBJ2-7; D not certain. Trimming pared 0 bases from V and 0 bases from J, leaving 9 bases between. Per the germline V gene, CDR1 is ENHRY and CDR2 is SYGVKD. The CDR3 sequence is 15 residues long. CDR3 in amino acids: CAISESYLLSYEQYF. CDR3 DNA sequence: TGTGCCATCAGTGAGTCATACCTCCTCTCCTACGAGCAGTACTTC.

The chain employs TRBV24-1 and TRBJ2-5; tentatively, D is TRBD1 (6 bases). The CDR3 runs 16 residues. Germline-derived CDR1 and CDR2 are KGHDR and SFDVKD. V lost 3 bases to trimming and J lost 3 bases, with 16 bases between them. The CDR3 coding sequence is TGTGCCACCAGTGATCCCGCCGGGGACACGGAAGAGACCCAGTACTTC. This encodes CATSDPAGDTEETQYF.

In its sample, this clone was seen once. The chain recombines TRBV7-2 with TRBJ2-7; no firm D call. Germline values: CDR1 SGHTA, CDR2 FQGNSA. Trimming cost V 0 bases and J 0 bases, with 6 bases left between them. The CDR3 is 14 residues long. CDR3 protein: CASSLAVNSYEQYF. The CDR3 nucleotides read TGTGCCAGCAGCTTAGCAGTAAACTCCTACGAGCAGTACTTC.

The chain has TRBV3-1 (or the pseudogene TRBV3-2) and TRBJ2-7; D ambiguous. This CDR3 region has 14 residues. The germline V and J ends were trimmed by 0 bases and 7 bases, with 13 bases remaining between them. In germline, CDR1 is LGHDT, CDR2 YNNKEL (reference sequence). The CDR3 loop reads CASSQDHAGWEQYF. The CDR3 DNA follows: TGTGCCAGCAGCCAAGATCACGCCGGATGGGAGCAGTACTTC.